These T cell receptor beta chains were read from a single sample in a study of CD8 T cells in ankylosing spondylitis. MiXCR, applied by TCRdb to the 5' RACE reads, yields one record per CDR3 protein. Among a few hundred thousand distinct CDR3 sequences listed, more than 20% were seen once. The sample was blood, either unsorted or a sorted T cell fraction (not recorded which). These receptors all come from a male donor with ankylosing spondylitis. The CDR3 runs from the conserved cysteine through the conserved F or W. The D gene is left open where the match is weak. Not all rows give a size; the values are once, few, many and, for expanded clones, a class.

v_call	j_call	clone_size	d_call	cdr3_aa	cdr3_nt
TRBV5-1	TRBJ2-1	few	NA	CASSLLALKGGAGSYNEQFF	TGCGCCAGCAGCTTGCTGGCCCTTAAGGGGGGAGCCGGCTCCTACAATGAGCAGTTCTTC
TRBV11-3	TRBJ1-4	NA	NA	CASSLTAGELFF	TGTGCCAGCAGCTTAACCGCTGGGGAACTGTTTTTT
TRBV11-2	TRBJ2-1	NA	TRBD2	CASSFGLAGSSYNEQFF	TGTGCCAGCAGCTTCGGACTAGCTGGTAGCTCCTACAATGAGCAGTTCTTC
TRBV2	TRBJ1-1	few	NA	CASTGLGDARNTEAFF	TGTGCCAGCACCGGATTGGGGGACGCCCGGAACACTGAAGCTTTCTTT
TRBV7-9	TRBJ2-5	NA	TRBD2	CASSLEIAGYTDKTQYF	TGTGCCAGCAGCTTAGAAATAGCGGGATACACTGACAAGACCCAGTACTTC
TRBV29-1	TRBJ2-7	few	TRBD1	CSVVRGGTYEQYF	TGCAGCGTTGTAAGAGGGGGCACCTACGAGCAGTACTTC
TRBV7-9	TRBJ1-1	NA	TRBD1	CASSLRTGWNTEAFF	TGTGCCAGCAGCCTAAGGACAGGGTGGAACACTGAAGCTTTCTTT
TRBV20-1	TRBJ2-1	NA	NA	CSAPNGDEQFF	TGCAGTGCTCCCAATGGTGATGAGCAGTTCTTC
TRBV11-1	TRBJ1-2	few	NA	CASSALGGSGDYGYTF	TGTGCCAGCAGCGCCCTCGGGGGGAGTGGAGACTATGGCTACACCTTC
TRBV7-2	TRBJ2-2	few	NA	CASSLVGLVTGELFF	TGTGCCAGCAGCTTAGTCGGGTTGGTCACCGGGGAGCTGTTTTTT
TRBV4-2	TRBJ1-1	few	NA	CASSQALRLNTEAFF	TGTGCCAGCAGCCAAGCGTTGAGGCTCAACACTGAAGCTTTCTTT
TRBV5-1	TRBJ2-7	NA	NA	CASSLVADEQYF	TGCGCCAGCAGCTTGGTCGCGGACGAGCAGTACTTC
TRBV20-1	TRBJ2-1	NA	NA	CSAIYNEQFF	TGCAGTGCCATCTACAATGAGCAGTTCTTC
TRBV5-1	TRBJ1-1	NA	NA	CASSLSQGVRTEAFF	TGCGCCAGCAGCTTGTCACAGGGTGTTCGCACTGAAGCTTTCTTT
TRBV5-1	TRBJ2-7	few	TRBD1	CASSLFGTDLYEQYF	TGCGCCAGCAGCTTGTTTGGGACAGACCTCTACGAGCAGTACTTC
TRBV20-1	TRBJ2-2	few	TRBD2	CSARMAGGYFGELFF	TGCAGTGCTAGGATGGCGGGAGGGTACTTCGGGGAGCTGTTTTTT
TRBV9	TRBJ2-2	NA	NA	CASSLIWGPTGELFF	TGTGCCAGCAGCCTAATTTGGGGACCCACCGGGGAGCTGTTTTTT
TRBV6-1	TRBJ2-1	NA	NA	CASGEKRPSYNEQFF	TGTGCCAGCGGGGAAAAGCGGCCCTCCTACAATGAGCAGTTCTTC
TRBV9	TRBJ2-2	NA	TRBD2	CASSVISGDTGELFF	TGTGCCAGCAGCGTAATTAGCGGGGACACCGGGGAGCTGTTTTTT
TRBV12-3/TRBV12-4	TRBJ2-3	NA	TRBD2	CASSLRTSGLGTDTQYF	TGTGCCAGCAGTTTAAGGACTAGCGGGTTGGGCACAGATACGCAGTATTTT
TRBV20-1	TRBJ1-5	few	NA	CSATHRNQPQHF	TGCAGTGCCACTCATAGGAATCAGCCCCAGCATTTT
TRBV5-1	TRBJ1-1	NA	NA	CASRSQGLELDTEAFF	TGCGCCAGCAGGTCGCAGGGCCTAGAGTTGGACACTGAAGCTTTCTTT
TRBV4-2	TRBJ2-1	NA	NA	CASSQTGFVHNEQFF	TGTGCCAGCAGCCAAACAGGGTTCGTACACAATGAGCAGTTCTTC
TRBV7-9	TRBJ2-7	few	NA	CASSFSGTFSYEQYF	TGTGCCAGCAGCTTTTCCGGGACTTTCTCCTACGAGCAGTACTTC
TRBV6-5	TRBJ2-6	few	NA	CASSYSRGAVGANVLTF	TGTGCCAGCAGTTACTCGAGGGGAGCGGTCGGGGCCAACGTCCTGACTTTC
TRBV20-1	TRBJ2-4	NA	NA	CSAPDGAGVDIQYF	TGCAGTGCCCCCGATGGAGCTGGGGTAGACATTCAGTACTTC
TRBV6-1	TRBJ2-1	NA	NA	CASSRRTSYNEQFF	TGTGCCAGCAGCCGACGGACCTCTTACAATGAGCAGTTCTTC
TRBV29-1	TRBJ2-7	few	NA	CSGGDRKSEQYF	TGCAGCGGGGGGGACAGAAAATCCGAGCAGTACTTC
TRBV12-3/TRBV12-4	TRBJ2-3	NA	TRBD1	CASSLARGRDTQYF	TGTGCCAGCAGTTTAGCTAGGGGGCGGGATACGCAGTATTTT
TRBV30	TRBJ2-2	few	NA	CAWSAVRYTGELFF	TGTGCCTGGAGTGCGGTCCGATACACCGGGGAGCTGTTTTTT
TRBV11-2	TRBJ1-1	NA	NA	CASSSPPRGKWGGTLRGEAFF	TGTGCCAGCAGCTCACCCCCCCGCGGTAAATGGGGGGGCACGCTAAGGGGTGAAGCTTTCTTT
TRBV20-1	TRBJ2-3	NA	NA	CSARPPIAFTSDTQYF	TGCAGTGCTAGGCCCCCCATAGCTTTTACTTCAGATACGCAGTATTTT
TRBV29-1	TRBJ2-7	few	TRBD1	CSVARDRVYEQYF	TGCAGCGTTGCGAGAGACAGGGTCTACGAGCAGTACTTC
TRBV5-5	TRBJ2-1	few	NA	CASSLPGNNEQFF	TGTGCCAGCAGCTTGCCCGGGAACAATGAGCAGTTCTTC
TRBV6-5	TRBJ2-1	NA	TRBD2	CASSLRAGGPVSSYNEQFF	TGTGCCAGCAGTTTGCGGGCGGGAGGGCCCGTGAGCTCCTACAATGAGCAGTTCTTC
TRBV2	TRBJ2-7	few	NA	CASSFLQGFYEQYF	TGTGCCAGCAGCTTTCTTCAGGGTTTCTACGAGCAGTACTTC
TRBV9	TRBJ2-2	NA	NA	CASSPRTVGAGELFF	TGTGCCAGCAGCCCCCGGACAGTGGGGGCCGGGGAGCTGTTTTTT
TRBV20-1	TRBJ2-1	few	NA	CSARDPAGQSSYNEQFF	TGCAGTGCTAGAGATCCGGCGGGCCAGAGCTCCTACAATGAGCAGTTCTTC
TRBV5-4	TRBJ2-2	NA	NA	CASSLFSGTGELFF	TGTGCCAGCAGCTTGTTTTCTGGAACCGGGGAGCTGTTTTTT
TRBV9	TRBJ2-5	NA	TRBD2	CASSSDSGTRPTGFMRAQYF	TGTGCCAGCAGCAGCGACTCCGGGACTAGGCCGACTGGGTTCATGAGGGCCCAGTACTTC
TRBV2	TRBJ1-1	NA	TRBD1	CASSYNLGIRDSEAFF	TGTGCCAGCAGTTACAATTTGGGGATCCGGGACAGTGAAGCTTTCTTT
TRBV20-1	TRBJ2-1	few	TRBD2	CSGLARGEQFF	TGCAGTGGACTAGCACGGGGTGAGCAGTTCTTC
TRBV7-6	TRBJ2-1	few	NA	CASSLATHEQFF	TGTGCCAGCAGCTTAGCTACCCATGAGCAGTTCTTC
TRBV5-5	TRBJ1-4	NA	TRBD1	CASSLQGADEKLFF	TGTGCCAGCAGCCTACAGGGGGCAGATGAAAAACTGTTTTTT
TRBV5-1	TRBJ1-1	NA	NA	CASSWGRLNTEAFF	TGCGCCAGCAGCTGGGGACGGCTGAACACTGAAGCTTTCTTT
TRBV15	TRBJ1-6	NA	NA	CATSRDLNSPLHF	TGTGCCACCAGCAGGGATCTGAATTCACCCCTCCACTTT
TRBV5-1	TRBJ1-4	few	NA	CASSLEPRTNEKLFF	TGCGCCAGCAGCTTGGAGCCGCGAACTAATGAAAAACTGTTTTTT
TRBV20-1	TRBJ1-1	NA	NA	CSARDSGEGSGTEAFF	TGCAGTGCTAGAGATTCCGGGGAGGGGTCGGGCACTGAAGCTTTCTTT
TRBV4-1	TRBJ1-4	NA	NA	CASSQAGAPEKLFF	TGCGCCAGCAGCCAAGCGGGGGCGCCTGAAAAACTGTTTTTT
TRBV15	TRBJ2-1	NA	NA	CATSRGRVEQFF	TGTGCCACCAGCAGAGGTAGAGTTGAGCAGTTCTTC
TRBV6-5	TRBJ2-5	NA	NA	CASSYRDQETQYF	TGTGCCAGCAGTTACCGGGACCAAGAGACCCAGTACTTC
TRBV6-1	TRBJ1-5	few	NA	CASRGRAGNQPQHF	TGTGCCAGCAGGGGACGGGCGGGCAATCAGCCCCAGCATTTT
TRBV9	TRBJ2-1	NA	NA	CASSVVDRSSYNEQFF	TGTGCCAGCAGCGTAGTCGATAGAAGTTCCTACAATGAGCAGTTCTTC
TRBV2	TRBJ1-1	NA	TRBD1	CASSAHATGRGSEAFF	TGTGCCAGCAGTGCTCACGCGACAGGGAGAGGATCTGAAGCTTTCTTT
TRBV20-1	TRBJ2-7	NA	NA	CSASPRGNSYEQYF	TGCAGTGCTAGCCCCCGAGGGAACTCCTACGAGCAGTACTTC
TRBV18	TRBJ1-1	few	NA	CASSPQGTNTEAFF	TGTGCCAGCTCACCCCAGGGGACGAACACTGAAGCTTTCTTT
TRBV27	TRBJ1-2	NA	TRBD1	CASTPLRDRTSRDGYTF	TGTGCCAGCACTCCTCTGCGGGACAGAACGTCCCGGGATGGCTACACCTTC
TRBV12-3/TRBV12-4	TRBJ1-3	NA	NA	CASSRGLNSGNTIYF	TGTGCCAGCAGTCGGGGACTCAACTCTGGAAACACCATATATTTT